This record covers a single TCR beta chain. These data come from a study of PD-L1 blockade in urothelial cancer. TCRdb's table, derived via immunoSEQ multiplex PCR, lists solely in-frame clones and lacks some. The profile covers tens of thousands of clones, with over 90% appearing a single time and roughly a tenth taken by the ten largest. Germline CDR1 is SEHNR and CDR2 is FQNEAQ (reference sequence). This CDR3 is built from 12 residues. The ends were cut back, 4 bases at V and 10 bases at J, with 13 bases in the middle. Sequences were derived from PBMCs, sampled around atezolizumab (anti-PD-L1) treatment. This rearrangement joins TRBV7-9 to TRBJ1-1; a possible D gene is TRBD1 (5 bases). The TCR was taken from a man between 60 and 70 years old with urothelial cancer. For the CDR3, the DNA is TGTGCCAGCAGCTCCGGGGGGGATCGAGCTTTCTTT. Translation gives CASSSGGDRAFF.